The rows below give T cell receptor beta chains drawn from one sample of a study of PD-L1 blockade in urothelial cancer. Assay: immunoSEQ multiplex PCR; the TCRdb copy retains only in-frame clones and omits some. The sample includes some 100,000 clones, about 91% of them seen just once. This specimen was PBMCs, taken around atezolizumab (anti-PD-L1) treatment. These receptors were taken from a woman aged 80 or older with urothelial cancer. Both conserved end residues are part of each CDR3. A D gene is named only where the DNA matches it firmly. The listing skips clone size in some rows; elsewhere it reads once, few, many or a size class.

clone_size: NA; d_call: NA; cdr3_length: 14; v_call: TRBV19; j_call: TRBJ2-7; cdr3_nt: TGTGCCAGTAGCAAGACCCAGGAGCGGTACGAGCAGTACTTC; cdr3_aa: CASSKTQERYEQYF
clone_size: NA; d_call: TRBD2; cdr3_length: 16; v_call: TRBV6-6; j_call: TRBJ2-1; cdr3_nt: TGTGCCAGCACCCCCGCGGCGCGGGGGGGTAGGAATGAGCAGTTCTTC; cdr3_aa: CASTPAARGGRNEQFF
clone_size: NA; d_call: TRBD1; cdr3_length: 15; v_call: TRBV6-1; j_call: TRBJ2-7; cdr3_nt: TGTGCCAGCAGTGAACTTCCACAGGGGGTGCACGAGCAGTACTTC; cdr3_aa: CASSELPQGVHEQYF
clone_size: NA; d_call: TRBD2; cdr3_length: 17; v_call: TRBV28; j_call: TRBJ2-1; cdr3_nt: TGTGCCAGCAACTCACTAGCGGGAGTTGGCTCCTACAATGAGCAGTTCTTC; cdr3_aa: CASNSLAGVGSYNEQFF
clone_size: NA; d_call: TRBD1; cdr3_length: 14; v_call: TRBV30; j_call: TRBJ2-2; cdr3_nt: TGTGCCTGTGCGGGACAGGGTTACACCGGGGAGCTGTTTTTT; cdr3_aa: CACAGQGYTGELFF
clone_size: NA; d_call: NA; cdr3_length: 17; v_call: TRBV28; j_call: TRBJ2-1; cdr3_nt: TGTGCCAGCACCACGAGGGTCGGTCTGAACGCGATCAATGAGCAGTTCTTC; cdr3_aa: CASTTRVGLNAINEQFF
clone_size: NA; d_call: NA; cdr3_length: 14; v_call: TRBV6-4; j_call: TRBJ2-1; cdr3_nt: TGTGCCAGCAGCCTAGGGGCAAGGTACAATGAGCAGTTCTTC; cdr3_aa: CASSLGARYNEQFF
clone_size: NA; d_call: TRBD1; cdr3_length: 16; v_call: TRBV4-2; j_call: TRBJ1-1; cdr3_nt: TGTGCCAGCAGCCCTGGGGACAGGGGAGAAAAGTATGAAGCTTTCTTT; cdr3_aa: CASSPGDRGEKYEAFF
clone_size: NA; d_call: TRBD1; cdr3_length: 14; v_call: TRBV4-1; j_call: TRBJ2-5; cdr3_nt: TGCGCCAGCAGCTCCCGACAGGGTGGAGAGACCCAGTACTTC; cdr3_aa: CASSSRQGGETQYF
clone_size: NA; d_call: TRBD1; cdr3_length: 15; v_call: TRBV27; j_call: TRBJ1-5; cdr3_nt: TGTGCCAGCAGAACCGGACAGGGAAGCAATCAGCCCCAGCATTTT; cdr3_aa: CASRTGQGSNQPQHF
clone_size: NA; d_call: NA; cdr3_length: 11; v_call: TRBV2; j_call: TRBJ2-3; cdr3_nt: TGTGCCAGCGCAACGGGAGATACGCAGTATTTT; cdr3_aa: CASATGDTQYF
clone_size: once; d_call: NA; cdr3_length: 16; v_call: TRBV28; j_call: TRBJ1-5; cdr3_nt: TGTGCCAGCAGTTTCCAGTCCGGGGGGAACAATCAGCCCCAGCATTTT; cdr3_aa: CASSFQSGGNNQPQHF
clone_size: NA; d_call: NA; cdr3_length: 11; v_call: TRBV28; j_call: TRBJ2-7; cdr3_nt: TGTGCCAGCAGCCGTGAGGGTTCGCAGTACTTC; cdr3_aa: CASSREGSQYF
clone_size: NA; d_call: TRBD1; cdr3_length: 15; v_call: TRBV27; j_call: TRBJ2-7; cdr3_nt: TGTGCCAGCAGTTTAAGGTTTGACAGGGGAATCGAGCAGTACTTC; cdr3_aa: CASSLRFDRGIEQYF
clone_size: NA; d_call: NA; cdr3_length: 11; v_call: TRBV2; j_call: TRBJ1-5; cdr3_nt: TGTGCCAGCAGCCTAAGAGGGCCCCAGCATTTT; cdr3_aa: CASSLRGPQHF
clone_size: NA; d_call: NA; cdr3_length: 15; v_call: TRBV6-1; j_call: TRBJ1-2; cdr3_nt: TGTGCCAGCAGTGAAGGACATCCCCTTAACTATGGCTACACCTTC; cdr3_aa: CASSEGHPLNYGYTF
clone_size: NA; d_call: TRBD2; cdr3_length: 15; v_call: TRBV28; j_call: TRBJ2-7; cdr3_nt: TGTGCCAGCAGTCGTAGCGGGAGGGCCTCGTACGAGCAGTACTTC; cdr3_aa: CASSRSGRASYEQYF
clone_size: NA; d_call: TRBD1; cdr3_length: 14; v_call: TRBV28; j_call: TRBJ1-2; cdr3_nt: TGTGCCAGCAGTTTACCCCCAGGGGGTTATGGCTACACCTTC; cdr3_aa: CASSLPPGGYGYTF
clone_size: few; d_call: NA; cdr3_length: 16; v_call: TRBV6-4; j_call: TRBJ2-2; cdr3_nt: TGTGCCAGCAGTGACTCGGGAGACCCGAACACCGGGGAGCTGTTTTTT; cdr3_aa: CASSDSGDPNTGELFF
clone_size: NA; d_call: TRBD2; cdr3_length: 17; v_call: TRBV11-3; j_call: TRBJ2-3; cdr3_nt: TGTGCCAGCAGCTCCGGGACTAGCGGGAAGGCAACAGATACGCAGTATTTT; cdr3_aa: CASSSGTSGKATDTQYF
clone_size: NA; d_call: NA; cdr3_length: 15; v_call: TRBV6-5; j_call: TRBJ2-5; cdr3_nt: TGTGCCAGCAGACCTGTGAGGCTCACACAAGAGACCCAGTACTTC; cdr3_aa: CASRPVRLTQETQYF
clone_size: NA; d_call: NA; cdr3_length: 18; v_call: TRBV5-6; j_call: TRBJ2-1; cdr3_nt: TGTGCCAGCAGCTTGGCCCGGGGATCCGGGACACCTTACAATGAGCAGTTCTTC; cdr3_aa: CASSLARGSGTPYNEQFF
clone_size: NA; d_call: TRBD2; cdr3_length: 15; v_call: TRBV5-1; j_call: TRBJ2-3; cdr3_nt: TGCGCCAGCAGCACCCCGGGACTAGCGGGAGGTACGCAGTATTTT; cdr3_aa: CASSTPGLAGGTQYF
clone_size: NA; d_call: NA; cdr3_length: 17; v_call: TRBV6-4; j_call: TRBJ2-1; cdr3_nt: TGTGCCAGCAGTGACTCCACAGTGCTAACCCGCCGTAGTGAGCAGTTCTTC; cdr3_aa: CASSDSTVLTRRSEQFF
clone_size: NA; d_call: NA; cdr3_length: 15; v_call: TRBV5-1; j_call: TRBJ2-1; cdr3_nt: TGCGCCAGCCAGACGACTCAAAGCTCCTACAATGAGCAGTTCTTC; cdr3_aa: CASQTTQSSYNEQFF
clone_size: NA; d_call: NA; cdr3_length: 12; v_call: TRBV7-9; j_call: TRBJ1-1; cdr3_nt: TGTGCCAGCAGCCGGGGTATCCCCCGGGCTTTCTTT; cdr3_aa: CASSRGIPRAFF
clone_size: NA; d_call: NA; cdr3_length: 14; v_call: TRBV5-1; j_call: TRBJ2-3; cdr3_nt: TGCGCCAGCAGCTTGGGACAGTACACAGATACGCAGTATTTT; cdr3_aa: CASSLGQYTDTQYF
clone_size: NA; d_call: TRBD2; cdr3_length: 15; v_call: TRBV5-4; j_call: TRBJ2-1; cdr3_nt: TGTGCCAGCAGCCGGGGGGGCGGGGCCTACAATGAGCAGTTCTTC; cdr3_aa: CASSRGGGAYNEQFF
clone_size: NA; d_call: NA; cdr3_length: 12; v_call: TRBV11-2; j_call: TRBJ2-7; cdr3_nt: TGTGCCAGCAGCTTAGGGGGCGGAGAGCAGTACTTC; cdr3_aa: CASSLGGGEQYF
clone_size: NA; d_call: TRBD2; cdr3_length: 16; v_call: TRBV19; j_call: TRBJ2-2; cdr3_nt: TGTGCCAGTAGACTAAGCGGGAGGACGAACACCGGGGAGCTGTTTTTT; cdr3_aa: CASRLSGRTNTGELFF
clone_size: NA; d_call: TRBD1; cdr3_length: 17; v_call: TRBV5-1; j_call: TRBJ1-5; cdr3_nt: TGCGCCAGCAGCTTGGGGTCAGGGGGCGAGGGTAATCAGCCCCAGCATTTT; cdr3_aa: CASSLGSGGEGNQPQHF
clone_size: NA; d_call: TRBD1; cdr3_length: 16; v_call: TRBV28; j_call: TRBJ2-6; cdr3_nt: TGTGCCAGCAGGACAGGGGCAGCACCTGGGGCCAACGTCCTGACTTTC; cdr3_aa: CASRTGAAPGANVLTF
clone_size: NA; d_call: NA; cdr3_length: 15; v_call: TRBV5-1; j_call: TRBJ2-1; cdr3_nt: TGCGCCAGCAGCTTGGCGGCAGGGCCCAACAATGAGCAGTTCTTC; cdr3_aa: CASSLAAGPNNEQFF